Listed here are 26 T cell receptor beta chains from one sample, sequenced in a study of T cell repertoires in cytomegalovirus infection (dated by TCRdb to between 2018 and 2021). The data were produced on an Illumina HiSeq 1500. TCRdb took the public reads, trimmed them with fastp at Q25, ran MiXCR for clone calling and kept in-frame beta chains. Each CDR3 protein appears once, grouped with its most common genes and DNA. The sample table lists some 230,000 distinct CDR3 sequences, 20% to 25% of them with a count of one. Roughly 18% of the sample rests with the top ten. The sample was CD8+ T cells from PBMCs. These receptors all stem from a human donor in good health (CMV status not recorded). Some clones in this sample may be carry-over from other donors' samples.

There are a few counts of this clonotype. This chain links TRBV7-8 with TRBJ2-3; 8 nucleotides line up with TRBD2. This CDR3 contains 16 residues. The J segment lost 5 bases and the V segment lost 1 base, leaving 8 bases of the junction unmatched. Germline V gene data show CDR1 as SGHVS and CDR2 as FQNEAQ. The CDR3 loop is CASSLDTGGRGDTQYF. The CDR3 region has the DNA TGTGCCAGCAGCTTAGATACGGGGGGGAGGGGAGATACGCAGTATTTT.

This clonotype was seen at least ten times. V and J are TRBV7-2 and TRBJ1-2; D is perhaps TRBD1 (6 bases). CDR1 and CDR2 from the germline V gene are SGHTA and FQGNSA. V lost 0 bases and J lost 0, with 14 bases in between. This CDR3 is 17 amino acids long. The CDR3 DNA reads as TGTGCCAGCAGCTTAGCCGACTGGACAGCAGCTAACTATGGCTACACCTTC. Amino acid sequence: CASSLADWTAANYGYTF.

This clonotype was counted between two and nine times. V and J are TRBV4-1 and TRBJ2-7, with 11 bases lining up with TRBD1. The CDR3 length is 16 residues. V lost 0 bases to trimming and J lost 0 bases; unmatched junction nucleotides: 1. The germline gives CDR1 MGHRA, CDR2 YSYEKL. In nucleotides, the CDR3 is TGCGCCAGCAGCCAAGACGGGACAGGGGGCTCCTACGAGCAGTACTTC. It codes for CASSQDGTGGSYEQYF.

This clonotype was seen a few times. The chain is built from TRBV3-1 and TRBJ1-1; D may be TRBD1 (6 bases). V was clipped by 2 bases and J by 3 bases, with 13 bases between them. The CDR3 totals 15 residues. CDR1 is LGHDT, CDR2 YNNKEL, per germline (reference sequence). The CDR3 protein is CASSQLQGHYTEAFF. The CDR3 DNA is TGTGCCAGCAGCCAACTCCAGGGGCACTACACTGAAGCTTTCTTT.

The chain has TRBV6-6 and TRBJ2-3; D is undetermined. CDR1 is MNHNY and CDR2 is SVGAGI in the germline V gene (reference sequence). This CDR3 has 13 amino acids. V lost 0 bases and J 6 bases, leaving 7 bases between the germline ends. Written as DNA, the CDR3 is TGTGCCAGCAGTTACTCGGGCATCGATACGCAGTATTTT. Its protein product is CASSYSGIDTQYF.

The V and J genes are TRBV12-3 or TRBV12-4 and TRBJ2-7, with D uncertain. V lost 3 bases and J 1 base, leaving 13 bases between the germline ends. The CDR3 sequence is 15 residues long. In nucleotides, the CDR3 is TGTGCCAGCAGTTTCGGCCAATTGGGATCCTACGAGCAGTACTTC. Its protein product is CASSFGQLGSYEQYF.

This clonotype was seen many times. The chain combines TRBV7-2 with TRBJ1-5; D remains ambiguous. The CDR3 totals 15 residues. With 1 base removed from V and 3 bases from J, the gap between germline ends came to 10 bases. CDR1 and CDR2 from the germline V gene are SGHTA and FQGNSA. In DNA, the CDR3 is TGTGCCAGCAGCTTAGGGGAGTCTAACAATCAGCCCCAGCATTTT. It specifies CASSLGESNNQPQHF.

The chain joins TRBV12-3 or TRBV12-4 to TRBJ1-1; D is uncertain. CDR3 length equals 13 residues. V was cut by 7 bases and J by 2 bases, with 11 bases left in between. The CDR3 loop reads CASTIGVNTEAFF. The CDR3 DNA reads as TGTGCCAGCACTATAGGAGTCAACACTGAAGCTTTCTTT.

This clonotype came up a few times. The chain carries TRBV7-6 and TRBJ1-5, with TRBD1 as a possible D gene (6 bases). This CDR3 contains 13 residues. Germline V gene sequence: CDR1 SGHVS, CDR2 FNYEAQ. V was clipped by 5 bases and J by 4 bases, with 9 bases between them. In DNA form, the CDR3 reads TGTGCCAGCAGCCGGGACAAAAATCAGCCCCAGCATTTT. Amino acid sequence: CASSRDKNQPQHF.

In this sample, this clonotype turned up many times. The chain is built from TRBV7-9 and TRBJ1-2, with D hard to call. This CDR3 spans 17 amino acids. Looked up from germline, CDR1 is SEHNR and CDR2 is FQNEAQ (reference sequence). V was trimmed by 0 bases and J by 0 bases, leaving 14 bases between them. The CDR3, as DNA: TGTGCCAGCAGCTTAGCAGGTTCTACTCCTTCTAACTATGGCTACACCTTC. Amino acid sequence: CASSLAGSTPSNYGYTF.

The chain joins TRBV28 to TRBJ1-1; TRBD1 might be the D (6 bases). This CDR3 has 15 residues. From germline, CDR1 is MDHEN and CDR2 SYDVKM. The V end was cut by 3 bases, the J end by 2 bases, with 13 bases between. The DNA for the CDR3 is TGTGCCAGCAGTTTGGGGGGGGGCCTAAACACTGAAGCTTTCTTT. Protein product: CASSLGGGLNTEAFF. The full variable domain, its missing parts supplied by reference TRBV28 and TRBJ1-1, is DVKVTQSSRYLVKRTGEKVFLECVQDMDHENMFWYRQDPGLGLRLIYFSYDVKMKEKGDIPEGYSVSREKKERFSLILESASTNQTSMYLCASSLGGGLNTEAFFGQGTRLTVV.

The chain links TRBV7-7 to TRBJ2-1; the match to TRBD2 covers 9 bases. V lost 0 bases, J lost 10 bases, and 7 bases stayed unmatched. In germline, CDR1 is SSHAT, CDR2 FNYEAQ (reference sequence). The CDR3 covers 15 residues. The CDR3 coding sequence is TGTGCCAGCAGCTTAGCTGGCGGGGGGGCGGGAGAGCAGTTCTTC. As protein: CASSLAGGGAGEQFF.

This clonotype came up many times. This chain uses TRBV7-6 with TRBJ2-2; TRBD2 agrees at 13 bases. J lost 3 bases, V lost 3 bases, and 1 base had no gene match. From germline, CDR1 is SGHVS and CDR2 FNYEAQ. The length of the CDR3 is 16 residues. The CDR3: CASSLGTSGDTGELFF. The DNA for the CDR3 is TGTGCCAGCAGCTTGGGGACTAGCGGGGACACCGGGGAGCTGTTTTTT.

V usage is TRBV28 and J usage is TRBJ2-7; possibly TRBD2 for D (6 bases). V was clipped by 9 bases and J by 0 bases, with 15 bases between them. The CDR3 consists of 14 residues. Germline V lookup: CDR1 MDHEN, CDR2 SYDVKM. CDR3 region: CASGGRPSSYEQYF. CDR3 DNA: TGTGCCAGTGGGGGGAGGCCAAGCTCCTACGAGCAGTACTTC.

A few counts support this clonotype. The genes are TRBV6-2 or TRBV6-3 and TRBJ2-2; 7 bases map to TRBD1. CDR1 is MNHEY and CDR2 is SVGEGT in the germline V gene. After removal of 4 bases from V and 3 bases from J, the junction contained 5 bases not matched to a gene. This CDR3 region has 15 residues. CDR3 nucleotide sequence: TGTGCCAGCAGTTTCGGGACAGTATACACCGGGGAGCTGTTTTTT. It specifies CASSFGTVYTGELFF.

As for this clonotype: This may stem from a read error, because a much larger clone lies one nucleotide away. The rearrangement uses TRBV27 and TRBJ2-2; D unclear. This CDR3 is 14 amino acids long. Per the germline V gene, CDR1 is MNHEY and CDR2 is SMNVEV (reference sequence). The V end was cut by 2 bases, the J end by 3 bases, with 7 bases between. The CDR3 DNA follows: TGTGCCAGCAGTTTAACCTATCACACCGGGGAGCTGTTTTTT. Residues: CASSLTYHTGELFF.

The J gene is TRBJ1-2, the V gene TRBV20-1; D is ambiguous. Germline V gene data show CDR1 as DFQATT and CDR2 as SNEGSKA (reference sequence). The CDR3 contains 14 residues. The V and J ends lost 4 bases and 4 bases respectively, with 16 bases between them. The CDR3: CSAKYSVLGYGYTF. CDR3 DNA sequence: TGCAGTGCTAAATATTCAGTGTTGGGCTATGGCTACACCTTC.

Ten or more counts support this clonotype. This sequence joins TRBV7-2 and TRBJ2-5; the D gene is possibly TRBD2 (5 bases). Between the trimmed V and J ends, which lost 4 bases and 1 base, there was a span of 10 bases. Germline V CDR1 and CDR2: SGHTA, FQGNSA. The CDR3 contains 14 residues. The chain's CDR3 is CASSSDSLQETQYF. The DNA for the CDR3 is TGTGCCAGCAGCTCGGACTCGCTCCAAGAGACCCAGTACTTC.

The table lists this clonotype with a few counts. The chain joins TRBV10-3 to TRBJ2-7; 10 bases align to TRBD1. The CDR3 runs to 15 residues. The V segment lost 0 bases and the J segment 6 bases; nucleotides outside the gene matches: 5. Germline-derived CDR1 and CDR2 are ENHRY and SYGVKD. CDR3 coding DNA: TGTGCCATCAGTGAGTCGAGACAGGGGGCTTCCGAGCAGTACTTC. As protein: CAISESRQGASEQYF.

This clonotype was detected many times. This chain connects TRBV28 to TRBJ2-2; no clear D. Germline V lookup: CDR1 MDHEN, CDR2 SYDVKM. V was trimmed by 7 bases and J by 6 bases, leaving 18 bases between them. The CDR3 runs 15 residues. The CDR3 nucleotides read TGTGCCAGCACCGCCCTGCAGCAAGTAGCCGGGGAGCTGTTTTTT. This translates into CASTALQQVAGELFF.

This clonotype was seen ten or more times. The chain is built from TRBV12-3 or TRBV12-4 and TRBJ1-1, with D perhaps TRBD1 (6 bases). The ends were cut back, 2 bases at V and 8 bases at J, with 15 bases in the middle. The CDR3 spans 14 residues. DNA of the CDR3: TGTGCCAGCAGTTTAATGGGCCCCGGGACAGAAGCTTTCTTT. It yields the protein CASSLMGPGTEAFF.

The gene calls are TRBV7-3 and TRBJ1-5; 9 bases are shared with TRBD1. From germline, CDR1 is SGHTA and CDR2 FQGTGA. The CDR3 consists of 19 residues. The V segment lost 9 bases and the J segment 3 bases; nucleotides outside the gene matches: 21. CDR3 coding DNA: TGTGCCAGGAGCCATGCCCGGGACAGGGTAGTAACGGACAATCAGCCCCAGCATTTT. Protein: CARSHARDRVVTDNQPQHF.

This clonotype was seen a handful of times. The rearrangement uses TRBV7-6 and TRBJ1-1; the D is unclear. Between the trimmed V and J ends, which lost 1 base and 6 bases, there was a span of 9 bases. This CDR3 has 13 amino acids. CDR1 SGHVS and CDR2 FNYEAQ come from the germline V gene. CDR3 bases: TGTGCCAGCAGCTTAGATGTGGTTTCTGAAGCTTTCTTT. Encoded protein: CASSLDVVSEAFF.

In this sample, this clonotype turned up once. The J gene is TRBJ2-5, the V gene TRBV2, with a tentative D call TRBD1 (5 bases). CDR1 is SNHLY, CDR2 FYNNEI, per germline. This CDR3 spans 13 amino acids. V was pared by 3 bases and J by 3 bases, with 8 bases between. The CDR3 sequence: CASSEGHKETQYF. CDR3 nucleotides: TGTGCCAGCAGTGAGGGGCACAAAGAGACCCAGTACTTC.

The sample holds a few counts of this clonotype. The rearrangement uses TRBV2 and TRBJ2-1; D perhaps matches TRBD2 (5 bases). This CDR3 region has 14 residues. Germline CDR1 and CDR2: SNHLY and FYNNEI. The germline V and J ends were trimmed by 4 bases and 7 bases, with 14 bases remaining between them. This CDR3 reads CASSVVSSSNEQFF. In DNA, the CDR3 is TGTGCCAGCAGTGTGGTGTCTAGCAGTAATGAGCAGTTCTTC.

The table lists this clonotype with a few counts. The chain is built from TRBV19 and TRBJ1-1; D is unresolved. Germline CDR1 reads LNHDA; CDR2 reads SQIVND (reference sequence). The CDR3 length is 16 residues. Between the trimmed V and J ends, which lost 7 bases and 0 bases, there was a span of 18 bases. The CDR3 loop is CASTRLPEGLNTEAFF. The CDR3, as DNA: TGTGCCAGTACCCGCCTCCCGGAGGGTCTGAACACTGAAGCTTTCTTT.